This T cell receptor beta chain was captured by sequencing in a study of CD8 T cells in ankylosing spondylitis (dated by TCRdb to 2015 to 2018). Regarding the study in general: T cell receptor beta repertoires were profiled in healthy donors and ankylosing spondylitis patients so that disease-linked TCR variants could be found. The full study cohort comprised 25 ankylosing spondylitis patients and approximately 100 healthy donors. Peripheral blood samples were taken, and synovial fluid was additionally collected from ankylosing spondylitis patients.

This clonotype was counted many times. Its recognized antigen is unknown. Nothing much larger sits one base from this clone, and base qualities are not available. Results and caveats for the whole study, not just this receptor: Significant enrichment of the disease-linked clones was reported in matched synovial fluid samples from ankylosing spondylitis patients. Blood from ankylosing spondylitis patients appeared to be characterized by a TCR beta motif composed of several highly homologous amino acid variants. Some TCR beta motif variants had previously been reported in synovial fluid and blood of reactive arthritis patients, which suggested common disease-initiation mechanisms. A CD8+ phenotype was shown by the disease-linked clones, which were found at relatively low frequencies in peripheral blood.

In the germline V gene, CDR1 corresponds to SGDLS and CDR2 to YYNGEE. V loses 3 bases, J loses 3 bases, and the germline ends lie 23 bases apart. The CDR3 starts with the cysteine, ends with the phenylalanine, and has 18 residues. Only CDR3 DNA is held: 54 bases, read in frame from base 1. This sample was sequenced with an Illumina HiSeq 2500. TCR beta libraries were prepared by quantitative 5'-RACE with molecular barcodes. For the original study's pipeline: A new computational method based on a probabilistic model of VDJ rearrangement was used to identify disease-linked TCR variants. TCRdb reprocessed the public reads (quality trimming at Q25 with fastp, clone calling with MiXCR) and kept in-frame beta chains. One record per CDR3 amino acid sequence lists the most common genes and DNA. TCRdb assigned the V and J calls; the authors' analysis was not used. Here the sample has tens of thousands of distinct CDR3 sequences; 5.3% occur a single time. The biggest ten clones account for approximately 1.7% of the sample.

In this chain, TRBV9 is recombined with TRBJ2-3, with a weak D call of TRBD2 (5 bases match). The source of this sequence is a female donor with ankylosing spondylitis or in good health (not recorded which). The sample comprised blood, either unsorted or a sorted T cell fraction (not recorded which). The DNA sequence follows: TGTGCCAGCAGCGCCCTAAGACCCTCTAGCTATGGTACAGATACGCAGTATTTT. The resulting protein is CASSALRPSSYGTDTQYF. Extended through the reference TRBV9 and TRBJ2-3 proteins, this CDR3 yields the full variable domain: DSGVTQTPKHLITATGQRVTLRCSPRSGDLSVYWYQQSLDQGLQFLIQYYNGEERAKGNILERFSAQQFPDLHSELNLSSLELGDSALYFCASSALRPSSYGTDTQYFGPGTRLTVL.